The present TCR beta chain was sequenced within a study of response to subunit inactivated influenza vaccine. Broader study findings: It was suggested by the authors that few new T cells are recruited by each seasonal influenza vaccination.

V trimming: 0 bases; J trimming: 6 bases; junction bases outside the gene matches: 8. Germline V CDR1 and CDR2: SGHRS, YFSETQ. This CDR3 spans 16 amino acids. A single record per CDR3 protein comes from TCRdb applying MiXCR to the RT-PCR reads. Here the sample spans 450,000 to 700,000 distinct CDR3 sequences, around 13% being singletons. This clonotype has a handful of counts. Its antigen is not identified. The V and J genes are TRBV5-1 and TRBJ2-2, with 7 bases matching TRBD1. The sequence came from a man aged 50 to 59 who received an inactivated influenza vaccine. The sample in question was PBMCs from blood, obtained 12 days after vaccination. Written as DNA, the CDR3 is TGCGCCAGCAGCTTGGCCCAGACAGGGAGTGCCGGGGAGCTGTTTTTT. Translated, it gives CASSLAQTGSAGELFF.